The entry below gives a single TCR beta chain sequence along with its context. The target antigen is unknown. Each CDR3 protein is one row after TCRdb ran MiXCR on the 5' RACE reads. The sample yields 250,000 to 350,000 distinct CDR3 sequences, more than 13% seen once. This entry is derived from a study of T-cell memory formation after mild COVID-19. Study outcomes and limitations: Mostly located in CM and EM were contracting CD4+ clones, with contracting CD8+ clones located in EMRA. That cross-reactive memory joined was suggested by some responding clones appearing in pre-infection memory.

Looked up from germline, CDR1 is DFQATT and CDR2 is SNEGSKA (reference sequence). J lost 4 bases, V lost 0 bases, and 2 bases had no gene match. The CDR3 has 15 amino acids. The sequencing input was PBMCs or a T cell subset sorted from them (not recorded which). V gene TRBV20-1 combines with J gene TRBJ1-5; TRBD1 matches at 11 bases. The receptor was isolated from a man aged 18 to 29 who had mild COVID-19 (a few samples of this study predate the infection). Cell type and time point are not known. The chain's CDR3 is CSAREGQGANQPQHF. CDR3 in DNA: TGCAGTGCTAGAGAAGGACAGGGGGCAAATCAGCCCCAGCATTTT.